This entry lists 11 T cell receptor beta chains sequenced from one sample in a study of T cells in Graves' hyperthyroidism and ophthalmopathy. Researchers took RNA transcripts and amplified the TCR beta CDR3 regions from them. Primed by the HTBI set, a first-round RT-PCR was run on the TCR CDR3. TCRdb independently ran MiXCR on the multiplex PCR reads; one entry per CDR3 protein. The table lists over 250,000 distinct CDR3 sequences, 25% of them singletons. The sample was blood. Receptor source: a man between 35 and 55 years old with Graves' hyperthyroidism that later progressed to Graves' ophthalmopathy.

About this clonotype itself: This sequence may be a read error, since a much larger clone differs from it by one base. This CDR3 is CARRPSVSGANVLTF. CDR3 nucleotide sequence: TGTGCCAGAAGACCTTCAGTTTCTGGGGCCAACGTCCTGACTTTC. V and J are TRBV6-1 and TRBJ2-6; D remains unclear. The CDR3 sequence is 15 residues long. Per germline, CDR1 MNHNS and CDR2 SASEGT. Trimming left V 9 bases short and J 1 base short, with 13 bases between.

This clonotype was recorded at least ten times. This CDR3 reads CSVRDRGVQYF. In nucleotides, the CDR3 is TGCAGCGTTAGGGACAGAGGGGTGCAGTACTTC. This rearrangement joins TRBV29-1 to TRBJ2-7, with TRBD1 identical over 7 bases. The V gene's germline CDR1 is SQVTM and CDR2 ANQGSEA. V trimming: 5 bases; J trimming: 9 bases; junction bases outside the gene matches: 7. This CDR3 comprises 11 residues.

This clonotype appeared a few times. The V call is TRBV9, the J call TRBJ1-1; perhaps TRBD1 as D (5 bases). The CDR3 has 12 residues. Germline assignment: CDR1 SGDLS and CDR2 YYNGEE. CDR3 bases: TGTGCATCGGGGGGTAGGTATACTGAAGCTTTCTTT. Encoded protein: CASGGRYTEAFF.

This clonotype was seen many times. The CDR3 DNA sequence: TGTGCCACCAGCACCCTGACAGGGTCGGACTCTGGAAACACCATATATTTT. It encodes CATSTLTGSDSGNTIYF. The chain links TRBV15 to TRBJ1-3; 7 bases fit TRBD1. The CDR3 spans 17 residues. Germline CDR1 is LNHNV and CDR2 is YYDKDF (reference sequence). V was clipped by 4 bases and J by 0 bases; unmatched bases: 9.

V gene TRBV7-9 combines with J gene TRBJ2-5, with D tentatively TRBD1 (6 bases). Trimming took 3 bases from V and 3 from J, leaving 11 bases between them. CDR3 size: 14 residues. The germline gives CDR1 SEHNR, CDR2 FQNEAQ (reference sequence). The CDR3 loop reads CASSFNRVEETQYF. CDR3 DNA: TGTGCCAGCAGCTTCAACAGGGTCGAAGAGACCCAGTACTTC. Full variable domain (missing parts from reference TRBV7-9 and TRBJ2-5): DTGVSQNPRHKITKRGQNVTFRCDPISEHNRLYWYRQTLGQGPEFLTYFQNEAQLEKSRLLSDRFSAERPKGSFSTLEIQRTEQGDSAMYLCASSFNRVEETQYFGPGTRLLVL.

This clonotype was picked up many times. The rearrangement uses TRBV27 and TRBJ1-2; perhaps TRBD1 as D (6 bases). The CDR3 is 14 residues long. Trimming left V 6 bases short and J 5 bases short, with 16 bases between. Germline V CDR1 and CDR2: MNHEY, SMNVEV (reference sequence). In DNA, the CDR3 is TGTGCCAGCAGGTCACAGGGAAACGGTTATGGCTACACCTTC. As protein: CASRSQGNGYGYTF.

The chain is built from TRBV4-1 and TRBJ2-7, with 14 positions matching TRBD2. V gave up 1 base and J gave up 4 bases; unmatched junction bases: 9. CDR3 length: 18 residues. Germline CDR1 MGHRA, CDR2 YSYEKL. CDR3 sequence (DNA): TGCGCCAGCAGCCAAGGAATTGGGACTAGCGGGAGTAGGTACGAGCAGTACTTC. This gives the protein CASSQGIGTSGSRYEQYF.

The J gene is TRBJ2-5, the V gene TRBV4-1; perhaps TRBD2 as D (6 bases). Trimming left V 3 bases short and J 4 bases short, with 18 bases between. The length of the CDR3 is 16 residues. Per germline, CDR1 MGHRA and CDR2 YSYEKL. Here the CDR3 DNA reads TGCGCCAGCAGCCAGGATCCTACGGGAGTCGGAGAGACCCAGTACTTC. Its protein is CASSQDPTGVGETQYF.

At least ten counts were recorded for this clonotype. A much larger clone sits a single nucleotide away, making a read error possible. The missing conserved phenylalanine or tryptophan at the end of this CDR3 makes a read error likely. V gene TRBV6-1 combines with J gene TRBJ2-7, with a weak D call TRBD2 (6 bases). The CDR3 runs 13 residues. CDR1 is MNHNS, CDR2 SASEGT, per germline. Trimming took off 6 bases at V and 3 bases at J, with 12 bases between the two ends. This CDR3 reads CASRREYIYEQYS. The CDR3 DNA follows: TGTGCCAGCAGACGGGAGTACATCTACGAGCAGTACTCC.

This clonotype was seen many times. This may be a read error, as it is one base from a much larger clone. This CDR3 reads CASRKAGALSEAFF. CDR3 sequence (DNA): TGTGCCAGCAGGAAGGCAGGGGCTTTATCTGAAGCTTTCTTT. The rearrangement uses TRBV12-3 or TRBV12-4 and TRBJ1-1; a possible D gene is TRBD1 (6 bases). With 6 bases removed from V and 6 bases from J, the gap between germline ends came to 17 bases. The CDR3 covers 14 residues.

The chain joins TRBV6-1 to TRBJ2-7; 10 bases are a match to TRBD2. Germline assignment: CDR1 MNHNS and CDR2 SASEGT. Trimming at V came to 5 bases and at J to 4 bases, leaving 8 bases not matched to a gene. The length of the CDR3 is 15 residues. Written as DNA, the CDR3 is TGTGCCAGCAGTAAGCTAGCGGGAGTGTCTTACGAGCAGTACTTC. It encodes CASSKLAGVSYEQYF.